This TCR beta chain was identified during a study of spatial heterogeneity in lung cancer. Overall study results and limits: Estimation of coverage gave values of 6.5% to 7.5% for alpha and approximately 12% for beta chains in tumor T cells. Mutation tallies in tumors tracked expanded intratumoral alpha and beta TCR counts. Nonsynonymous mutations, ubiquitous and regional, were tracked respectively by counts of ubiquitous and regional expanded TCRs.

In TCRdb, the 5' RACE reads were re-called with MiXCR into one record per CDR3 protein. The sample carries 2,000 to 3,000 distinct CDR3 sequences, about a fifth recorded once. Time point: sample taken at primary tumor resection. There are 13 residues in the CDR3. The V end lost 3 bases, the J end lost 1 base, and 6 bases lay between the germline ends. Germline V gene data show CDR1 as MNHEY and CDR2 as SMNVEV (reference sequence). This clonotype appeared many times. The antigen remains unidentified. Because the library targeted alpha chains, this beta chain is an off-target read whose size means little.

The chain uses TRBV27 and TRBJ1-2; D gene ambiguous. This TCR was recovered from a male donor with early-stage non-small cell lung cancer. The material sequenced was lung tumor tissue, taken at surgery. In DNA form, the CDR3 reads TGTGCCAGCAGTTTCGATCGTAACTATGGCTACACCTTC. This translates into CASSFDRNYGYTF.